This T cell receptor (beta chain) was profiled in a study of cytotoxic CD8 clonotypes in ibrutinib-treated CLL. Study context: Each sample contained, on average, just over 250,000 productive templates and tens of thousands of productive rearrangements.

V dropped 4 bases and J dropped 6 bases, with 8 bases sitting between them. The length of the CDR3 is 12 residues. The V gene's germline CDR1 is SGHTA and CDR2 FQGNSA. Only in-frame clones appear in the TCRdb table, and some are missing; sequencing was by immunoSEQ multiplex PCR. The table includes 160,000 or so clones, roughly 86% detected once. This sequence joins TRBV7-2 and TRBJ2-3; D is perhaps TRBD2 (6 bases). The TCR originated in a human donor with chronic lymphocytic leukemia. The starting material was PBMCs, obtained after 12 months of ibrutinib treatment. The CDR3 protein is CASSWGRDTQYF. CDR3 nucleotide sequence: TGTGCCAGCAGCTGGGGGAGGGATACGCAGTATTTT.